This record concerns one T cell receptor (beta chain) sequence. The antigen remains unidentified. V dropped 11 bases and J dropped 5; count of bases not matched to a gene: 3. Germline CDR1 reads SNHLY; CDR2 reads FYNNEI. There are 12 residues in the CDR3. This specimen belongs to a study of T cell clonotyping in hematopoietic cell transplantation. In the study overall: Pretransplant recipient samples were taken after cytoreduction.

Libraries were prepared by immunoSEQ multiplex PCR; TCRdb keeps only in-frame clonotypes and omits some of them. The repertoire includes roughly 16,000 clones, 93% of them detected once, and about 2% sits in the top ten. Time point reported: recipient sample about 28 days before transplant, after cytoreduction. Study-wide results and limits: Recipient TCR diversity dropped after transplant; expanded clonotypes rose from day 30 to 180. Graft donor and pretransplant recipient Inverse Simpson Index values predicted broader posttransplant TCR diversity.

The sequence was obtained from a man in his late teens or twenties with biphenotypic leukemia. Some clones in this sample may be carry-over from other donors' samples. This chain uses TRBV2 with TRBJ1-6, with 7 bases matching TRBD1. Sequencing used peripheral blood mononuclear cells, obtained before stem cell transplant. The CDR3 loop reads CAGGQDNSPLHF. In DNA, the CDR3 is TGTGCCGGCGGACAGGATAATTCACCCCTCCACTTT.